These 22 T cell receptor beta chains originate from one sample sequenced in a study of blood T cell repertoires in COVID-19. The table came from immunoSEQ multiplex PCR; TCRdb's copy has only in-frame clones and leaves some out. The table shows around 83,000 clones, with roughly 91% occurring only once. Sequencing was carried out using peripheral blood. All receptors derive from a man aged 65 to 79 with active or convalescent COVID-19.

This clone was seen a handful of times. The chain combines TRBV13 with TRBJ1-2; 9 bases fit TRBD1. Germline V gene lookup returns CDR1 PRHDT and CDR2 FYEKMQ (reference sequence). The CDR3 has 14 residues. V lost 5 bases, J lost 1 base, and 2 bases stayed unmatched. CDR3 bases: TGTGCCAGCAGCACGGGACAGGGTAACTATGGCTACACCTTC. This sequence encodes CASSTGQGNYGYTF.

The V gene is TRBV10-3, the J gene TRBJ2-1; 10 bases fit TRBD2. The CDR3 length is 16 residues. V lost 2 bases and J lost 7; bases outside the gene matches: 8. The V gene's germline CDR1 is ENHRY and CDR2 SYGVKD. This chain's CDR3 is CAISEQLAGSINEQFF. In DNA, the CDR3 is TGTGCCATCAGTGAGCAACTAGCGGGATCTATAAATGAGCAGTTCTTC.

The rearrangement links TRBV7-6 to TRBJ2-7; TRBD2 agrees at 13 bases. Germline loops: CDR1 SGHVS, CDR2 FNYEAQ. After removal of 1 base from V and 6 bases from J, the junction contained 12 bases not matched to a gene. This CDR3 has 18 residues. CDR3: CASSLGDRRTSGSREQYF. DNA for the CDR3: TGTGCCAGCAGCTTAGGGGACAGGCGGACTAGCGGGAGTCGCGAGCAGTACTTC.

The CDR3 DNA is TGCGCCAGCAGCCTTGGACAGGTAACAGAGACCCAGTACTTC. Translating it yields CASSLGQVTETQYF. The chain employs TRBV5-1 and TRBJ2-5; the match to TRBD1 covers 7 bases. CDR3 length: 14 amino acids. Trimming at V came to 4 bases and at J to 4 bases, leaving 7 bases not matched to a gene. The germline gives CDR1 SGHRS, CDR2 YFSETQ.

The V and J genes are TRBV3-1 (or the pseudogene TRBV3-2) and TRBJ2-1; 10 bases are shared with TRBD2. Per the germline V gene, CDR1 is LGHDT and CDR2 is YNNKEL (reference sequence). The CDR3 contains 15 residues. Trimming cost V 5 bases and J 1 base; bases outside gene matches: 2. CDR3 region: CASSALAGSYNEQFF. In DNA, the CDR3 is TGTGCCAGCAGCGCACTAGCGGGATCCTACAATGAGCAGTTCTTC.

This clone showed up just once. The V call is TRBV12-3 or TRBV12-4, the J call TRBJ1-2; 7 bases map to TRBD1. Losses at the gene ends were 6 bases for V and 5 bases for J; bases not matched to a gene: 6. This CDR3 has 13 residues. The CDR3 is CASSLSGQYGYTF. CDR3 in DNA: TGTGCCAGCAGCCTTTCGGGACAGTATGGCTACACCTTC.

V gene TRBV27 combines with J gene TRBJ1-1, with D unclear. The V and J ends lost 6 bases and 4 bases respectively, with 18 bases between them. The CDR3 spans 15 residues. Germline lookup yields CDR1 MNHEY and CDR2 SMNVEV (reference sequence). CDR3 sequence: CASSRSGGRVTEAFF. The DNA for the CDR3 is TGTGCCAGCAGCCGGTCGGGAGGCCGAGTCACTGAAGCTTTCTTT.

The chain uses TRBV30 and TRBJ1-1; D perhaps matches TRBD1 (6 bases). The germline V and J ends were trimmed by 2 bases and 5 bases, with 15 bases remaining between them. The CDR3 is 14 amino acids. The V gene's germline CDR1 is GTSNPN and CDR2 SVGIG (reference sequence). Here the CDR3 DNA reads TGTGCCTGGAGTAAGGTGGGGGCGTATACTGAAGCTTTCTTT. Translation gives CAWSKVGAYTEAFF. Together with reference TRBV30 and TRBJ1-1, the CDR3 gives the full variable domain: SQTIHQWPATLVQPVGSPLSLECTVEGTSNPNLYWYRQAAGRGLQLLFYSVGIGQISSEVPQNLSASRPQDRQFILSSKKLLLSDSGFYLCAWSKVGAYTEAFFGQGTRLTVV.

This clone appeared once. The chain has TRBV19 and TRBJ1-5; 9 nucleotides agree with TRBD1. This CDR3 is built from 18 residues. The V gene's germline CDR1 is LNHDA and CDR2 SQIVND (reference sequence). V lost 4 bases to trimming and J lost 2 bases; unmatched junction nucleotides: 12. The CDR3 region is CASSRVTGGWGGNQPQHF. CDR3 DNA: TGTGCCAGTAGTAGGGTCACAGGGGGCTGGGGTGGCAATCAGCCCCAGCATTTT. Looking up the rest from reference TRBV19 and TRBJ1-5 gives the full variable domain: DGGITQSPKYLFRKEGQNVTLSCEQNLNHDAMYWYRQDPGQGLRLIYYSQIVNDFQKGDIAEGYSVSREKKESFPLTVTSAQKNPTAFYLCASSRVTGGWGGNQPQHFGDGTRLSIL.

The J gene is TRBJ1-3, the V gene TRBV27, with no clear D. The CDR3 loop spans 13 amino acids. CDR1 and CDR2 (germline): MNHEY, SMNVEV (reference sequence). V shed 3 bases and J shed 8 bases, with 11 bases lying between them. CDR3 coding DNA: TGTGCCAGCAGTTTGGGCCCCGGGGACACCATATATTTT. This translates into CASSLGPGDTIYF.

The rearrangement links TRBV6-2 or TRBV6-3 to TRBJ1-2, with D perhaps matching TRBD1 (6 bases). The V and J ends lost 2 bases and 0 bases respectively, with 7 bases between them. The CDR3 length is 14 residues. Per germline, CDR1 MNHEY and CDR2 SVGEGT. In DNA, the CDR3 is TGTGCCAGCAGTTACGGGGGCGCTAACTATGGCTACACCTTC. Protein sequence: CASSYGGANYGYTF.

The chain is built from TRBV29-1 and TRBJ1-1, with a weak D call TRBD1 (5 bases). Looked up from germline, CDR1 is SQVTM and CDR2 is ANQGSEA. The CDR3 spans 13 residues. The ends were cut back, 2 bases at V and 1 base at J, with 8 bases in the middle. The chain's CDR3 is CSVERGSNTEAFF. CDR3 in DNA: TGCAGCGTTGAAAGGGGATCGAACACTGAAGCTTTCTTT.

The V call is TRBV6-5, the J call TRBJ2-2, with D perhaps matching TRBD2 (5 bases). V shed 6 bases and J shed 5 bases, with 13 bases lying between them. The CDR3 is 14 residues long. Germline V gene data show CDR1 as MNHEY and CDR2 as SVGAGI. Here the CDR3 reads CASRRETGTGELFF. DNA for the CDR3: TGTGCCAGCAGGAGGGAGACGGGAACCGGGGAGCTGTTTTTT.

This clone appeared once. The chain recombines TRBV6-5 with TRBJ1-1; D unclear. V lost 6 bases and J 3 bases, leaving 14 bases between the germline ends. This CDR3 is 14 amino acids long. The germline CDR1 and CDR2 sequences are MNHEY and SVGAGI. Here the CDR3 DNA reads TGTGCCAGCAGACTAGGGATTGCGGACACTGAAGCTTTCTTT. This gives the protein CASRLGIADTEAFF.

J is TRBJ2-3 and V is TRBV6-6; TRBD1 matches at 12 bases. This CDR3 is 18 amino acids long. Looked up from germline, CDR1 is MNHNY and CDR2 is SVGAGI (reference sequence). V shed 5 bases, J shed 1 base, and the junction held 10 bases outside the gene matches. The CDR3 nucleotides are TGTGCCAGCAGTCCCAGTCCCGGGACAGGGGGCGGCACAGATACGCAGTATTTT. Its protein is CASSPSPGTGGGTDTQYF.

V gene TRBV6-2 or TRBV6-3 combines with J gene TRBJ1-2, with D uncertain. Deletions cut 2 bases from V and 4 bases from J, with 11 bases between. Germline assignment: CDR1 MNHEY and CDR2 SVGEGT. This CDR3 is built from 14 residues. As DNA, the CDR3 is TGTGCCAGCAGTTACCTATCGGGGAGCTATGGCTACACCTTC. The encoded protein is CASSYLSGSYGYTF.

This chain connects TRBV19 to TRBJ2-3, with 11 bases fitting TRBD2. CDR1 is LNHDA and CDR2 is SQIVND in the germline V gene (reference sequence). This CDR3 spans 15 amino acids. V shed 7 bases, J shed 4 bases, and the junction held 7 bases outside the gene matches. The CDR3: CASTPLAGDSDTQYF. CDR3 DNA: TGTGCCAGTACCCCACTAGCGGGAGATTCAGATACGCAGTATTTT.

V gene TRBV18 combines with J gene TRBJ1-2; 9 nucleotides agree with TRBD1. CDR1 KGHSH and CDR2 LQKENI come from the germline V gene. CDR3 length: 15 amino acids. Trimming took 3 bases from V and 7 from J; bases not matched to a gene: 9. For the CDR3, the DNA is TGTGCCAGCTCACCTAGGACAGGGGTTATAGGTGGCTACACCTTC. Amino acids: CASSPRTGVIGGYTF.

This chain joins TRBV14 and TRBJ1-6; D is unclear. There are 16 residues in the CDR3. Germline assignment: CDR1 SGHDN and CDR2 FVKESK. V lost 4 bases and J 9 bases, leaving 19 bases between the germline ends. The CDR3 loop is CASSPFFGFLASPLHF. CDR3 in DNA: TGTGCCAGCAGCCCGTTTTTCGGCTTCTTAGCTTCACCCCTCCACTTT.

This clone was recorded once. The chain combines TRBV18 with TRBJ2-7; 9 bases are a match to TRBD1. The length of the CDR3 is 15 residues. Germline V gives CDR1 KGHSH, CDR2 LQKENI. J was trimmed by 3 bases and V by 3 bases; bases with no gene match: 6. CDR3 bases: TGTGCCAGCTCACCCGGGACAGGGCTAGACTACGAGCAGTACTTC. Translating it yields CASSPGTGLDYEQYF. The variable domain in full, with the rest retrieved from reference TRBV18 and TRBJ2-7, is NAGVMQNPRHLVRRRGQEARLRCSPMKGHSHVYWYRQLPEEGLKFMVYLQKENIIDESGMPKERFSAEFPKEGPSILRIQQVVRGDSAAYFCASSPGTGLDYEQYFGPGTRLTVT.

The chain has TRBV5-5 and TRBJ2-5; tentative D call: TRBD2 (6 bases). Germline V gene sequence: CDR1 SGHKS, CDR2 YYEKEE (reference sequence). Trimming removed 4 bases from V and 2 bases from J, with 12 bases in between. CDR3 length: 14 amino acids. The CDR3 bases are TGTGCCAGCAGCGGGGGACTTTTACAAGAGACCCAGTACTTC. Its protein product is CASSGGLLQETQYF. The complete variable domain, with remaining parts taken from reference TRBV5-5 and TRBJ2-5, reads DAGVTQSPTHLIKTRGQQVTLRCSPISGHKSVSWYQQVLGQGPQFIFQYYEKEERGRGNFPDRFSARQFPNYSSELNVNALLLGDSALYLCASSGGLLQETQYFGPGTRLLVL.

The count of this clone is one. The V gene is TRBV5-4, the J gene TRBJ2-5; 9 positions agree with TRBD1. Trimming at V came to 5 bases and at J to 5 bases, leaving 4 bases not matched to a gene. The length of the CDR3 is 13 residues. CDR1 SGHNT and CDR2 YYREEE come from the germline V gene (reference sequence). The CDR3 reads CASSKTGGETQYF. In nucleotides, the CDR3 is TGTGCCAGCAGTAAAACAGGGGGCGAGACCCAGTACTTC.